These 10 T cell receptor beta chains were all obtained from the same sample, sequenced in a study of PD-1 blockade in classical Hodgkin lymphoma. Each patient relapsed following autologous stem cell transplantation, and prior brentuximab vedotin exposure differed. Measured with immunoSEQ multiplex PCR; TCRdb has only the in-frame clones, and not every one. The table includes about 84,000 clones, roughly 89% detected once. Sequencing was performed on peripheral blood mononuclear cells (PBMCs), taken at baseline. Receptors originate from a human donor with classical Hodgkin lymphoma.

V gene TRBV6-5 combines with J gene TRBJ2-7, with D perhaps being TRBD1 or TRBD2 (5 bases each). This CDR3 has 16 residues. Germline CDR1 and CDR2: MNHEY and SVGAGI. V lost 0 bases and J lost 0, with 12 bases in between. The CDR3 reads CASSYSGVRSSYEQYF. The CDR3 bases are TGTGCCAGCAGTTACTCGGGGGTCCGAAGCTCCTACGAGCAGTACTTC.

The chain combines TRBV20-1 with TRBJ2-7; TRBD2 is a possible D gene (5 bases). Trimming left V 3 bases short and J 7 bases short, with 7 bases between. The CDR3 has 10 residues. Per germline, CDR1 DFQATT and CDR2 SNEGSKA (reference sequence). The CDR3 spells CSASGGEQYF. The CDR3 DNA is TGCAGTGCTAGCGGCGGGGAGCAGTACTTC.

J is TRBJ1-3 and V is TRBV9; tentatively, D is TRBD1 (6 bases). The CDR3 has 15 amino acids. Deletions cut 4 bases from V and 2 bases from J, with 13 bases between. Germline V gene lookup returns CDR1 SGDLS and CDR2 YYNGEE. The CDR3 loop reads CASSPKRTAGNTIYF. The CDR3 DNA reads as TGTGCCAGCAGCCCTAAAAGGACAGCTGGAAACACCATATATTTT.

V and J are TRBV10-2 and TRBJ2-7; D might be TRBD1 or TRBD2, each matching 5 bases. V dropped 6 bases and J dropped 1 base, with 16 bases sitting between them. This CDR3 is 15 amino acids long. Germline V gives CDR1 WSHSY, CDR2 SAAADI. CDR3 coding DNA: TGCGCCAGCAGGCCTAGATGGGACCCGTCCTACGAGCAGTACTTC. It is translated as CASRPRWDPSYEQYF.

V is TRBV7-8 and J is TRBJ1-1; the D is unclear. The germline V gene encodes CDR1 SGHVS and CDR2 FQNEAQ. The CDR3 totals 14 residues. Trimming cost V 2 bases and J 0 bases, with 7 bases left between them. The DNA for the CDR3 is TGTGCCAGCAGCTTACTCAGTATGAACACTGAAGCTTTCTTT. The encoded protein is CASSLLSMNTEAFF.

V usage is TRBV4-1 and J usage is TRBJ1-6, with D perhaps matching TRBD1 (6 bases). The CDR3 is made up of 15 amino acids. Trimming cost V 0 bases and J 13 bases, with 16 bases left between them. CDR1 and CDR2 (germline): MGHRA, YSYEKL. The CDR3 DNA reads TGCGCCAGCAGCCAAGAGAGCAGGGGCGGGGGGCCCCTCCACTTT. This encodes CASSQESRGGGPLHF.

The chain joins TRBV4-1 to TRBJ2-3, with TRBD2 matching 8 bases. The V and J ends lost 1 base and 3 bases, in that order; junction bases with no gene match: 15. The germline gives CDR1 MGHRA, CDR2 YSYEKL. The CDR3 length is 19 residues. DNA of the CDR3: TGCGCCAGCAGCCAAGTCCCACCGCCGGGACTAGTCGAAACAGATACGCAGTATTTT. This encodes CASSQVPPPGLVETDTQYF.

V gene TRBV6-5 combines with J gene TRBJ2-2; TRBD1 aligns across 8 bases. With V trimmed by 2 bases and J by 7 bases, 6 bases remained unmatched. The CDR3 covers 15 residues. CDR1 and CDR2 (germline): MNHEY, SVGAGI. CDR3 sequence reads: CASSYRTGMSGELFF. The CDR3 DNA sequence: TGTGCCAGCAGTTACAGGACAGGGATGAGCGGGGAGCTGTTTTTT.

The gene calls are TRBV6-1 and TRBJ1-5; no reliable D call. The CDR3 covers 13 residues. V lost 3 bases and J lost 9, with 12 bases in between. The V gene's germline CDR1 is MNHNS and CDR2 SASEGT. Here the CDR3 DNA reads TGTGCCAGCAGTGAGGTACTCGGGAGGCCCCAGCATTTT. Its protein product is CASSEVLGRPQHF.

This chain uses TRBV27 with TRBJ1-1, with 7 bases that match TRBD1. J was trimmed by 4 bases and V by 6 bases; bases with no gene match: 14. CDR3 length equals 16 residues. Germline loops: CDR1 MNHEY, CDR2 SMNVEV (reference sequence). The CDR3 DNA reads as TGTGCCAGCAGGACCGAAACACGACAGGGAAGCACTGAAGCTTTCTTT. This translates into CASRTETRQGSTEAFF.